This T cell receptor (beta chain) is from a study of blood T cells in healthy people across ages. CDR1 MGHDK and CDR2 SYGVNS come from the germline V gene. V trimming: 9 bases; J trimming: 7 bases; junction bases outside the gene matches: 13. The CDR3 extends over 15 amino acids. In its sample, this clonotype was seen once. Alongside a J-beta primer mix, a sample-barcoded 5' primer served in a second PCR lasting roughly 6 to 11 cycles. TCRdb processed the 5' RACE reads anew with MiXCR; each CDR3 protein has one entry. The sample holds about 1 million distinct CDR3 sequences, 35% to 55% seen once. The chain recombines TRBV25-1 with TRBJ2-1; TRBD1 agrees at 9 bases. The material sequenced was blood. The clonotype comes from a woman aged 55-70 years in good health. CDR3 protein: CASSRPGQGLNEQFF. The CDR3 bases are TGTGCCAGTAGCCGCCCGGGACAGGGCCTTAATGAGCAGTTCTTC.